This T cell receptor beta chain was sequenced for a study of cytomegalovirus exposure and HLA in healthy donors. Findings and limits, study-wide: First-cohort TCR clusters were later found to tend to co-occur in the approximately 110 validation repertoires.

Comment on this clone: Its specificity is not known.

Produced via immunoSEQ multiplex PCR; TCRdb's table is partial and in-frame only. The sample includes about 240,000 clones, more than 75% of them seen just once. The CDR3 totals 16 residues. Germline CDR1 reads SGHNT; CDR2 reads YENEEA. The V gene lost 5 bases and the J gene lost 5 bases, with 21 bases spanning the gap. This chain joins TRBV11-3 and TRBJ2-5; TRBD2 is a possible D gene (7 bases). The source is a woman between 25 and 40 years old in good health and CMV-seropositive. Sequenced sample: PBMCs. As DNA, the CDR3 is TGTGCCAGCAGCCCGCCCGTGCGGGGGCGCGGGGAGACCCAGTACTTC. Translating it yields CASSPPVRGRGETQYF.